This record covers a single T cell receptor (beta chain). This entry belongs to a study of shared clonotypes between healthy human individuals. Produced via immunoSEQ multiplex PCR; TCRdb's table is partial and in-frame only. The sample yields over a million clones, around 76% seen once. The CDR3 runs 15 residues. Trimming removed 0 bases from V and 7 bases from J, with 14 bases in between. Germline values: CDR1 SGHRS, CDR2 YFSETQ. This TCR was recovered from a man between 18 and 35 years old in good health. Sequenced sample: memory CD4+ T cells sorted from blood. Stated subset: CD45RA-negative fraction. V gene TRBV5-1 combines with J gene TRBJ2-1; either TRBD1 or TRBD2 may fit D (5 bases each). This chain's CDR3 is CASSLAVGTMNEQFF. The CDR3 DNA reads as TGCGCCAGCAGCTTGGCCGTGGGGACGATGAATGAGCAGTTCTTC. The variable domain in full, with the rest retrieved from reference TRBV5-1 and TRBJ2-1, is KAGVTQTPRYLIKTRGQQVTLSCSPISGHRSVSWYQQTPGQGLQFLFEYFSETQRNKGNFPGRFSGRQFSNSRSEMNVSTLELGDSALYLCASSLAVGTMNEQFFGPGTRLTVL.